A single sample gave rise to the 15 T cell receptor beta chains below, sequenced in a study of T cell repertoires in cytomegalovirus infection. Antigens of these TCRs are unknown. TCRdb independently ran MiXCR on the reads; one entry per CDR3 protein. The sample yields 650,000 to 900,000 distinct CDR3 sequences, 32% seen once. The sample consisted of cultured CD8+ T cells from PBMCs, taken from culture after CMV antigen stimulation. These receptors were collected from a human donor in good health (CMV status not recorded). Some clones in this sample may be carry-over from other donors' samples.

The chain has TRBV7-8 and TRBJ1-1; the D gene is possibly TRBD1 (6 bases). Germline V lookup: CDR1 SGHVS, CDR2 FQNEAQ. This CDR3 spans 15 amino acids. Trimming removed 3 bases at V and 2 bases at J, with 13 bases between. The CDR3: CASSFDQGLNTEAFF. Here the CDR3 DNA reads TGTGCCAGCAGCTTTGATCAGGGGCTAAACACTGAAGCTTTCTTT.

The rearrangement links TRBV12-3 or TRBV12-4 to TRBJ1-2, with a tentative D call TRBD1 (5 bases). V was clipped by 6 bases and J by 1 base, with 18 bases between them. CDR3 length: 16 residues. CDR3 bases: TGTGCCAGCAGCACCCTCTCGGGAGGGGATAACTATGGCTACACCTTC. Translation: CASSTLSGGDNYGYTF.

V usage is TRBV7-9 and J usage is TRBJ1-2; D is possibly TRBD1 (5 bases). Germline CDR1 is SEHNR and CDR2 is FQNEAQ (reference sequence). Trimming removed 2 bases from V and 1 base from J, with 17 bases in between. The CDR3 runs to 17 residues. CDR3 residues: CASSLKWSDSFNYGYTF. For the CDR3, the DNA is TGTGCCAGCAGCTTAAAGTGGAGCGACAGTTTTAACTATGGCTACACCTTC.

The CDR3, as DNA: TGTGCCAGCACCCTTTCCGTCTACAATGAGCAGTTCTTC. Translating gives CASTLSVYNEQFF. This chain uses TRBV6-2 or TRBV6-3 with TRBJ2-1, with D uncertain. Germline lookup yields CDR1 MNHEY and CDR2 SVGEGT. V was clipped by 7 bases and J by 3 bases, with 10 bases between them. This CDR3 has 13 residues.

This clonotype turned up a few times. In DNA, the CDR3 is TGTGCCAGCAGCTCCTACAGGGGGGGCAATCAGCCCCAGCATTTT. Amino acids: CASSSYRGGNQPQHF. The J gene is TRBJ1-5, the V gene TRBV5-6; 8 nucleotides align to TRBD1. CDR1 is SGHDT, CDR2 YYEEEE, per germline. The CDR3 is 15 amino acids. With V trimmed by 3 bases and J by 2 bases, 4 bases remained unmatched. The full variable domain, rest sourced from reference TRBV5-6 and TRBJ1-5, is DAGVTQSPTHLIKTRGQQVTLRCSPKSGHDTVSWYQQALGQGPQFIFQYYEEEERQRGNFPDRFSGHQFPNYSSELNVNALLLGDSALYLCASSSYRGGNQPQHFGDGTRLSIL.

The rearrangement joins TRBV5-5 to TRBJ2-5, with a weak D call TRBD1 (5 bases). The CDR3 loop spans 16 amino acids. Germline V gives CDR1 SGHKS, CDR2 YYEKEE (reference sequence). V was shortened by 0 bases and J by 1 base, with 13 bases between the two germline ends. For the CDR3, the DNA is TGTGCCAGCAGCTTGGAAGGGGCGAATTTCCAAGAGACCCAGTACTTC. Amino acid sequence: CASSLEGANFQETQYF.

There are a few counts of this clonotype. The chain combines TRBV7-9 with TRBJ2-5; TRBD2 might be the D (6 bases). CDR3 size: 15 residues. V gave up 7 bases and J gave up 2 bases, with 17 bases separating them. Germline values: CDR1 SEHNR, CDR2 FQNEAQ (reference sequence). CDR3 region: CASTDFPGTQETQYF. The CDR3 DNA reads TGTGCCAGCACCGATTTTCCCGGGACTCAAGAGACCCAGTACTTC.

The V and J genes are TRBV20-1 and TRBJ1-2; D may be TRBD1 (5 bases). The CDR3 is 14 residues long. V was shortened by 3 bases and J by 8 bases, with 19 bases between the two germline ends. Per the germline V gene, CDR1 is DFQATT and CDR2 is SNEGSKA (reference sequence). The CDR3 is CSASPGWGSEGYTF. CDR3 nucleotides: TGCAGTGCTAGCCCGGGGTGGGGGAGTGAGGGCTACACCTTC.

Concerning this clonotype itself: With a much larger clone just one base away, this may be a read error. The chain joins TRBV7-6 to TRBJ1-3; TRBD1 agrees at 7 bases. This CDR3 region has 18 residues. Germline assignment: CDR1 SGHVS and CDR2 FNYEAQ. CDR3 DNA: TGTGCCAGCAGCTTAACCTACACTGGGACAGCCTCTGGAAGCACCATATATTTT. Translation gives CASSLTYTGTASGSTIYF.

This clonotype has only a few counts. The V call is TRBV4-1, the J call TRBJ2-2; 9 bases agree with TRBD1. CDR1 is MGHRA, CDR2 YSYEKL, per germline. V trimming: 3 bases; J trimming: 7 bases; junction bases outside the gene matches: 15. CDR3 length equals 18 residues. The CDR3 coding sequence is TGCGCCAGCAGCCACCGCATCCCGGGACAGGGAAGTCACGGGGAGCTGTTTTTT. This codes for CASSHRIPGQGSHGELFF.

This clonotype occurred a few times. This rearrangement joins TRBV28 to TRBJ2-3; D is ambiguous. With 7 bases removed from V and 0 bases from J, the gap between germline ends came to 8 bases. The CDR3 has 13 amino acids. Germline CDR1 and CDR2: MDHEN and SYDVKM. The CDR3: CASNLGSTDTQYF. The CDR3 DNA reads TGTGCCAGCAACCTGGGCAGCACAGATACGCAGTATTTT.

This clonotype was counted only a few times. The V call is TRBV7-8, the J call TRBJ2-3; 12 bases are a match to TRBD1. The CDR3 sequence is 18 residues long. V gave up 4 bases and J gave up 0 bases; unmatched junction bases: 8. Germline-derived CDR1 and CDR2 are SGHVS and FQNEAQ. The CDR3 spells CASSWPRDRGRSTDTQYF. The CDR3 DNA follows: TGTGCCAGCAGCTGGCCCCGGGACAGGGGGCGAAGCACAGATACGCAGTATTTT.

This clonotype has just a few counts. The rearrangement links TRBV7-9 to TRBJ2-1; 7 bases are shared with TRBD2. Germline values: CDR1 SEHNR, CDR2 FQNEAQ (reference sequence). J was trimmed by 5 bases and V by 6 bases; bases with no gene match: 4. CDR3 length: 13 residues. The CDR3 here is CASRSGAHNEQFF. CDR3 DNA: TGTGCCAGCAGGAGCGGGGCCCACAATGAGCAGTTCTTC. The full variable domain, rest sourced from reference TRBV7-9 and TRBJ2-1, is DTGVSQNPRHKITKRGQNVTFRCDPISEHNRLYWYRQTLGQGPEFLTYFQNEAQLEKSRLLSDRFSAERPKGSFSTLEIQRTEQGDSAMYLCASRSGAHNEQFFGPGTRLTVL.

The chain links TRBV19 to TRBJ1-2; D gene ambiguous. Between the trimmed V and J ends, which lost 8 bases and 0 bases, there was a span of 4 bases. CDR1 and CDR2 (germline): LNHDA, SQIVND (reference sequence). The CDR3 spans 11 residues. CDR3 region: CASYANYGYTF. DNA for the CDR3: TGTGCCAGTTATGCTAACTATGGCTACACCTTC.

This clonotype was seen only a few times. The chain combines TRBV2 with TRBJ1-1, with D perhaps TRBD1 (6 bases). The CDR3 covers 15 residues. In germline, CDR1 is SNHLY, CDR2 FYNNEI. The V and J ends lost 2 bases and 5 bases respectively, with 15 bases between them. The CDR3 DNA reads TGTGCCAGCAGTGAAAGGGCAGGGGAATTGACTGAAGCTTTCTTT. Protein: CASSERAGELTEAFF.